These T cell receptor beta chains were read from a single sample in a study of T cells in narcolepsy. Data came from immunoSEQ multiplex PCR; TCRdb stores just in-frame clones and leaves some out. Of tens of thousands of clones listed, about 83% were seen once; the top ten hold 0.91%. What was sequenced was CD45RA- memory CD4+ T cells from PBMCs. The receptors were sampled from a human donor with narcolepsy. Each CDR3 is given with its conserved first and last residue. Fields, in order: CDR3 protein, V gene, D gene. The D gene is left open where the match is weak.

CDR3 protein: CASRREGEKLFF; V gene: TRBV6-1; D gene: -
CDR3 protein: CASSLLLAVTEIGNTIYF; V gene: TRBV5-6; D gene: -
CDR3 protein: CASSWAGKLFF; V gene: TRBV6-5; D gene: -
CDR3 protein: CASSLETGSSYEQYF; V gene: TRBV11-3; D gene: -
CDR3 protein: CASIDGATNEKLFF; V gene: TRBV19; D gene: -
CDR3 protein: CSVGGGLQETQYF; V gene: TRBV29-1; D gene: TRBD2
CDR3 protein: CASSRLAGGSYEQYF; V gene: TRBV5-6; D gene: TRBD2
CDR3 protein: CASSAGSRSYNEQFF; V gene: TRBV9; D gene: -
CDR3 protein: CASSTEGATEAFF; V gene: TRBV6-6; D gene: -
CDR3 protein: CASSEAGLSPLHF; V gene: TRBV2; D gene: -
CDR3 protein: CASSGHRVMEYGYTF; V gene: TRBV19; D gene: -
CDR3 protein: CASSEWGQGGSPLHF; V gene: TRBV2; D gene: TRBD1
CDR3 protein: CASSPSTGIDGYTF; V gene: TRBV5-1; D gene: TRBD1
CDR3 protein: CAISESRTGGNEQFF; V gene: TRBV10-3; D gene: TRBD1
CDR3 protein: CASSRGYEQYF; V gene: TRBV19; D gene: -
CDR3 protein: CASSVGLFPGANVLTF; V gene: TRBV9; D gene: -
CDR3 protein: CASSLDGGSGANVLTF; V gene: TRBV19; D gene: -
CDR3 protein: CASSPGRTGSGWYSNQPQHF; V gene: TRBV18; D gene: -
CDR3 protein: CASSQDHTGSGANVLTF; V gene: TRBV4-3; D gene: -
CDR3 protein: CASSELIKGTGELFF; V gene: TRBV2; D gene: -
CDR3 protein: CATSYRGGRMNTEAFF; V gene: TRBV15; D gene: -
CDR3 protein: CASSFEGTKDEKLFF; V gene: TRBV5-4; D gene: -
CDR3 protein: CASSEVAGGNEQYF; V gene: TRBV2; D gene: TRBD2
CDR3 protein: CASSVGAGPYEQYF; V gene: TRBV9; D gene: -
CDR3 protein: CASSWGQGAPDTQYF; V gene: TRBV5-4; D gene: TRBD1
CDR3 protein: CSVVGLGTDTQYF; V gene: TRBV29-1; D gene: -
CDR3 protein: CASTLDGGTRNTIYF; V gene: TRBV7-2; D gene: -
CDR3 protein: CASRVANTEAFF; V gene: TRBV28; D gene: -
CDR3 protein: CASKTKGSQPQHF; V gene: TRBV7-3; D gene: -
CDR3 protein: CASRQGDSYNEQFF; V gene: TRBV2; D gene: TRBD1
CDR3 protein: CASSYVDGWSEAFF; V gene: TRBV6-5; D gene: -
CDR3 protein: CASWTGAYEQYF; V gene: TRBV6-5; D gene: TRBD1
CDR3 protein: CASSLEGTAEQYF; V gene: TRBV11-1; D gene: -
CDR3 protein: CASSQEWDSGNTIYF; V gene: TRBV14; D gene: -
CDR3 protein: CASSQEWGGEQYF; V gene: TRBV4-1; D gene: -
CDR3 protein: CASSLATYRDAETQYF; V gene: TRBV11-2; D gene: -
CDR3 protein: CASSSRPSYNSPLHF; V gene: TRBV7-2; D gene: -
CDR3 protein: CSARSDDEQYF; V gene: TRBV20-1; D gene: -
CDR3 protein: CASSLVEREKLFF; V gene: TRBV7-6; D gene: -
CDR3 protein: CASGSGSYEQYF; V gene: TRBV6-5; D gene: -
CDR3 protein: CASSNSESSFHGELFF; V gene: TRBV9; D gene: -
CDR3 protein: CASRLVVSSYNEQFF; V gene: TRBV5-1; D gene: -